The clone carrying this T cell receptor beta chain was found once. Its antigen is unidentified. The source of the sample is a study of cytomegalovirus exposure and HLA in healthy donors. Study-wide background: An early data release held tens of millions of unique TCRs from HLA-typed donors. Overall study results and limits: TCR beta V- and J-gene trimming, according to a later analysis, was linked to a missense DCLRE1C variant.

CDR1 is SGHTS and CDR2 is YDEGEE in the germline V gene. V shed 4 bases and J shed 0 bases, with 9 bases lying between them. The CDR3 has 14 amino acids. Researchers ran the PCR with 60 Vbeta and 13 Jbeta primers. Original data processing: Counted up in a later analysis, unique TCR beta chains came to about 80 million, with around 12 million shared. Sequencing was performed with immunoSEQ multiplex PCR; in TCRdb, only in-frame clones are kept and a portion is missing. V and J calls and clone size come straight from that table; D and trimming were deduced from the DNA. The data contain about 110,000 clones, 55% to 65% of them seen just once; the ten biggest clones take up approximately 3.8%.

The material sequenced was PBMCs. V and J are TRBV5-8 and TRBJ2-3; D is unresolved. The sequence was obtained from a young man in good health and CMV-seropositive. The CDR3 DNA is TGTGCCAGCAGCAATCAGATAAGCACAGATACGCAGTATTTT. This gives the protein CASSNQISTDTQYF.